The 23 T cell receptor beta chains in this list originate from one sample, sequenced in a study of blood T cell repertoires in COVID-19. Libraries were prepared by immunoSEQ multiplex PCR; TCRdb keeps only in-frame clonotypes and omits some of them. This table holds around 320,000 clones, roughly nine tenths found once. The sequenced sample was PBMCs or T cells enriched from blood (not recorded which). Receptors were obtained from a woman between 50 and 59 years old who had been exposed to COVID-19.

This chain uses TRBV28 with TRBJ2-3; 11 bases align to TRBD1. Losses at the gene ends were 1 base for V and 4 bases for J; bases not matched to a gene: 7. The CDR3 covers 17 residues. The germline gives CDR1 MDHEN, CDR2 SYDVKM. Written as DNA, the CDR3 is TGTGCCAGCAGTTTATTGGACCCGGGACAGGGGGCAGATACGCAGTATTTT. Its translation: CASSLLDPGQGADTQYF. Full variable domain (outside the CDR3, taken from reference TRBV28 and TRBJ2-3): DVKVTQSSRYLVKRTGEKVFLECVQDMDHENMFWYRQDPGLGLRLIYFSYDVKMKEKGDIPEGYSVSREKKERFSLILESASTNQTSMYLCASSLLDPGQGADTQYFGPGTRLTVL.

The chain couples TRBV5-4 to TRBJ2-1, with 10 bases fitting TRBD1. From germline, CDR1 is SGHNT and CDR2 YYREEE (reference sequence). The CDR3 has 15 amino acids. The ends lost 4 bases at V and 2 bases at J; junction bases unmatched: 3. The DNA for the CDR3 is TGTGCCAGCAGCATCGGACAGGGGGCCTACAATGAGCAGTTCTTC. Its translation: CASSIGQGAYNEQFF.

In DNA form, the CDR3 reads TGTGCCAGCAGCTTAGGCCTAGGGCTAGCGGAATACAATGAGCAGTTCTTC. It translates to CASSLGLGLAEYNEQFF. This sequence joins TRBV13 and TRBJ2-1; 7 nucleotides agree with TRBD2. The length of the CDR3 is 17 residues. The germline gives CDR1 PRHDT, CDR2 FYEKMQ (reference sequence). Trimming at V came to 0 bases and at J to 4 bases, leaving 9 bases not matched to a gene. Using reference TRBV13 and TRBJ2-1 for the parts outside the CDR3, the full variable domain is AAGVIQSPRHLIKEKRETATLKCYPIPRHDTVYWYQQGPGQDPQFLISFYEKMQSDKGSIPDRFSAQQFSDYHSELNMSSLELGDSALYFCASSLGLGLAEYNEQFFGPGTRLTVL.

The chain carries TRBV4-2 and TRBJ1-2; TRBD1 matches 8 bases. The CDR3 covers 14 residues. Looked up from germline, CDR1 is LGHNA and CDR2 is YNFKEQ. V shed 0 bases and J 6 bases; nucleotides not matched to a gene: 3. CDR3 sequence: CASSQEGTGNGYTF. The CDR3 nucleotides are TGTGCCAGCAGCCAAGAAGGGACAGGCAATGGCTACACCTTC.

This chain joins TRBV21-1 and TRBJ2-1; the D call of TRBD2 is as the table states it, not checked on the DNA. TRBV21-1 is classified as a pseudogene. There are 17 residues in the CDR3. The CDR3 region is CASRTKLGGWKCNEQFF. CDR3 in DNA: TGTGCCAGCAGAACAAAACTGGGAGGTTGGAAGTGCAATGAGCAGTTCTTC.

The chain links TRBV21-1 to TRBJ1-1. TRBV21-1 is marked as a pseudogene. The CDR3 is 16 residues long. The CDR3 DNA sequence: TGTGCCAGCAGCAGCACCCCCACGTCCGGTAACACTGAAGCTTTCTTT. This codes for CASSSTPTSGNTEAFF.

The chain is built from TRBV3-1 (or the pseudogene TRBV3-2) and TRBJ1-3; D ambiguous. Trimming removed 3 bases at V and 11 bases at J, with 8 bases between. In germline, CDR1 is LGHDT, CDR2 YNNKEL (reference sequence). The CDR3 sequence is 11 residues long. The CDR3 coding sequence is TGTGCCAGCAGCCAGGAGAGGGCCATATATTTT. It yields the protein CASSQERAIYF.

The CDR3: CASSQEGRFNQPQHF. The CDR3 coding sequence is TGTGCCAGCAGTCAAGAGGGCAGATTCAATCAGCCCCAGCATTTT. The rearrangement joins TRBV27 to TRBJ1-5; D not resolved. Germline V gives CDR1 MNHEY, CDR2 SMNVEV (reference sequence). CDR3 length: 15 amino acids. V was clipped by 5 bases and J by 3 bases, with 14 bases between them.

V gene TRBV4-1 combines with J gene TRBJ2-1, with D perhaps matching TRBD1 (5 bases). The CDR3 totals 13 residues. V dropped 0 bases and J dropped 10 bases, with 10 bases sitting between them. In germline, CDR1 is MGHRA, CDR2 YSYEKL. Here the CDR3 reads CASSQEGRGEQFF. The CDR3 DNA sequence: TGCGCCAGCAGCCAAGAGGGTAGGGGAGAGCAGTTCTTC.

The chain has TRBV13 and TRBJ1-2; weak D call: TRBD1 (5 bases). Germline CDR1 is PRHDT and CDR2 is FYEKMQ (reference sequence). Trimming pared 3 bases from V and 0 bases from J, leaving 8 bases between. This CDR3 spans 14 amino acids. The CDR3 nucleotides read TGTGCCAGCAGCTTCCAGGGATCTAACTATGGCTACACCTTC. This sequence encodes CASSFQGSNYGYTF. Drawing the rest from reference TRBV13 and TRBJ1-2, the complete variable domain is AAGVIQSPRHLIKEKRETATLKCYPIPRHDTVYWYQQGPGQDPQFLISFYEKMQSDKGSIPDRFSAQQFSDYHSELNMSSLELGDSALYFCASSFQGSNYGYTFGSGTRLTVV.

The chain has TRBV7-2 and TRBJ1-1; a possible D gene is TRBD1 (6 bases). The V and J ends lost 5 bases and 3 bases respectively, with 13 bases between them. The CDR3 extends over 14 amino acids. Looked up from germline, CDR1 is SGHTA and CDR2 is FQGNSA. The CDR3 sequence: CASSPGGRDTEAFF. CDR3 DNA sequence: TGTGCCAGCAGCCCGGGGGGCAGGGACACTGAAGCTTTCTTT.

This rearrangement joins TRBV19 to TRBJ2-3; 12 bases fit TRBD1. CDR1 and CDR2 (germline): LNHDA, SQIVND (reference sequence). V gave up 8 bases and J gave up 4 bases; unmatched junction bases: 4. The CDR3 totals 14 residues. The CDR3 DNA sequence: TGTGCCAGTCGGGACAGGGGGCGGGCAGATACGCAGTATTTT. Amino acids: CASRDRGRADTQYF.

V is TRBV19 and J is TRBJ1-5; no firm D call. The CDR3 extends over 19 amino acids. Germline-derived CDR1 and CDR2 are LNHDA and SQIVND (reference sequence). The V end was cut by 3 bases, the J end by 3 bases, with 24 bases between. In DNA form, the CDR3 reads TGTGCCAGTAGTATCCTTCCCCCGGGAACTTCAAGCCCCAATCAGCCCCAGCATTTT. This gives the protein CASSILPPGTSSPNQPQHF.

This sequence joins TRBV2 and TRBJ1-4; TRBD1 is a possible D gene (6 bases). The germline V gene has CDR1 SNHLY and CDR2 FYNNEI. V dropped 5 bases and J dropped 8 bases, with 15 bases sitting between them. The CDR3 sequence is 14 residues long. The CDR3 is CASSPWGGGEKLFF. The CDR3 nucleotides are TGTGCCAGCAGTCCCTGGGGAGGGGGGGAAAAACTGTTTTTT.

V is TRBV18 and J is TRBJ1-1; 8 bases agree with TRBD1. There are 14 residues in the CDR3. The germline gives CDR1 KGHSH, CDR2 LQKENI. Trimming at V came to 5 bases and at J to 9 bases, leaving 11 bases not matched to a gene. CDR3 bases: TGTGCCAGCTCAACCGGACAGGGACGAGAGAAAGCTTTCTTT. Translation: CASSTGQGREKAFF.

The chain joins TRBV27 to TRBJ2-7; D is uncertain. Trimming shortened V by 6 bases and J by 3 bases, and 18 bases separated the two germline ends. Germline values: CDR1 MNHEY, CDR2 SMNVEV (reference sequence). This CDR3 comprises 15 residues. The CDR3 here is CASSNNHAVSYEQYF. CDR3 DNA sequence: TGTGCCAGCAGCAACAACCATGCGGTTAGCTACGAGCAGTACTTC.

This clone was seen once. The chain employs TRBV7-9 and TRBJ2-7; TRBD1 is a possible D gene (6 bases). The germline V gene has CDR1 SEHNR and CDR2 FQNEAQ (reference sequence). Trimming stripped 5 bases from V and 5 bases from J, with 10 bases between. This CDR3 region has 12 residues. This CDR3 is CASSDTGNEQYF. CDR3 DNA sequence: TGTGCCAGCAGCGACACAGGGAACGAGCAGTACTTC.

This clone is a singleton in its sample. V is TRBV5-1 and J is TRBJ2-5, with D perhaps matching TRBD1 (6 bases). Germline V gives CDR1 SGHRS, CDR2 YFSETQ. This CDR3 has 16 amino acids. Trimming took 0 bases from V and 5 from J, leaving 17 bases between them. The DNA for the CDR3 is TGCGCCAGCAGCTTGGATTCCCAGGGGAGAGGTGAGACCCAGTACTTC. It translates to CASSLDSQGRGETQYF. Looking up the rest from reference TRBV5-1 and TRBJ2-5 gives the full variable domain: KAGVTQTPRYLIKTRGQQVTLSCSPISGHRSVSWYQQTPGQGLQFLFEYFSETQRNKGNFPGRFSGRQFSNSRSEMNVSTLELGDSALYLCASSLDSQGRGETQYFGPGTRLLVL.

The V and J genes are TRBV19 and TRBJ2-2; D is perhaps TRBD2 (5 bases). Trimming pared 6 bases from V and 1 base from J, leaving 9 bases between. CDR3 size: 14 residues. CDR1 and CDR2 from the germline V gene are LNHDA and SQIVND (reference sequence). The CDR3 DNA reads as TGTGCCAGTAGCGAGCGGAAGAACACCGGGGAGCTGTTTTTT. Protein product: CASSERKNTGELFF.

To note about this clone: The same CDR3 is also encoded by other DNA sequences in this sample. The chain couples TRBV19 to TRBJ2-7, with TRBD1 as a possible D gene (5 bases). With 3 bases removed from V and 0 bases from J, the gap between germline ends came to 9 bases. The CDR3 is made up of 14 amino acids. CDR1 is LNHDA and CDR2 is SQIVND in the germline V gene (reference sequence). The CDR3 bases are TGTGCCAGTAGTATCGGGCAGGGCTCCTACGAGCAGTACTTC. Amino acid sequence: CASSIGQGSYEQYF. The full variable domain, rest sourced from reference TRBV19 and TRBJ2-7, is DGGITQSPKYLFRKEGQNVTLSCEQNLNHDAMYWYRQDPGQGLRLIYYSQIVNDFQKGDIAEGYSVSREKKESFPLTVTSAQKNPTAFYLCASSIGQGSYEQYFGPGTRLTVT.

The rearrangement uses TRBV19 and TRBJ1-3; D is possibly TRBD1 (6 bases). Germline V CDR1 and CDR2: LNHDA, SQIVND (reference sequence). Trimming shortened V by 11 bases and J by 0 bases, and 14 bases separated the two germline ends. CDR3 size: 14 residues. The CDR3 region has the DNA TGTGCCTTGGACAGACCGAGCTCTGGAAACACCATATATTTT. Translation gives CALDRPSSGNTIYF.

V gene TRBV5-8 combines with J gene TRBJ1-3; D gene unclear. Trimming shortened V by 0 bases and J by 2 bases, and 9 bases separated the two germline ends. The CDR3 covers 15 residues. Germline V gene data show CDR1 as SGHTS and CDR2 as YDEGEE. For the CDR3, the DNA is TGTGCCAGCAGCTTGGGCTGGTGGCCTGGAAACACCATATATTTT. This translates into CASSLGWWPGNTIYF.

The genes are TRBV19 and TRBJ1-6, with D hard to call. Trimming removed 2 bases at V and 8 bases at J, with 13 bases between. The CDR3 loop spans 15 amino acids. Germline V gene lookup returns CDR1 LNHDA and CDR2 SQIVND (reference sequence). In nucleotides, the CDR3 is TGTGCCAGTAGTATAAGGTGGAGTCATGATTCACCCCTCCACTTT. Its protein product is CASSIRWSHDSPLHF.